In this sample, the clone carrying this T cell receptor beta chain turned up a few times. The antigen remains unidentified. Using a J-beta primer mix together with a sample-barcoded 5' primer, a second PCR was run for roughly 7 to 11 cycles. A single record per CDR3 protein comes from TCRdb applying MiXCR to the 5' RACE reads. The sample lists 1.5 million to 2 million distinct CDR3 sequences, 49% seen once, with approximately 2.1% in the top ten. The sample belongs to a study of blood T cells in healthy people across ages. Overall study: Roughly one uniquely barcoded beta molecule per two T cells was captured. Study results and caveats: Bulk PBMC profiling left naive and antigen-experienced comparisons inconclusive.

The germline V gene encodes CDR1 MNHEY and CDR2 SMNVEV (reference sequence). The CDR3 runs to 14 residues. Trimming shortened V by 5 bases and J by 4 bases, and 15 bases separated the two germline ends. The sequenced sample was blood. This rearrangement joins TRBV27 to TRBJ2-7; D might be TRBD2 (7 bases). The TCR comes from a woman in her 40s in good health. The CDR3 loop is CASSPLRGGYEQYF. CDR3 sequence (DNA): TGTGCCAGCAGTCCTCTAAGGGGGGGTTACGAGCAGTACTTC.